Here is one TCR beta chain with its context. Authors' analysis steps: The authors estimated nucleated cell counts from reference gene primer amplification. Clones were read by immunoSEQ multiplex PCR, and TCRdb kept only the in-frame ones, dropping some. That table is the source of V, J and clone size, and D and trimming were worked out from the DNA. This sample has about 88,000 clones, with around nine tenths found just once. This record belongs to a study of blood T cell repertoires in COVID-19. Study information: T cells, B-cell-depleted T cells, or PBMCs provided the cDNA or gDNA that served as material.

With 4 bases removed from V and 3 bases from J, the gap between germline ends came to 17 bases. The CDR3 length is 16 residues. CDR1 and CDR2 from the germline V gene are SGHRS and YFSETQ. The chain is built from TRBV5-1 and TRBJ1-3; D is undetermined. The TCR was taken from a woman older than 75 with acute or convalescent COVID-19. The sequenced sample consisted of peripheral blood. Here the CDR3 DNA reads TGCGCCAGCAGCCCTGCCCGTGGCGGGAGTGGAAACACCATATATTTT. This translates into CASSPARGGSGNTIYF.